This T cell receptor beta chain emerged from a study of identical twins. Each donor (without exception) was a healthy Caucasian. This clonotype was detected many times. What it binds is not known. Study results and caveats: Compared with models, monozygotic twins showed more out-of-frame TCR alpha sharing. Out-of-frame beta sequences exhibited a weaker degree of excess twin sharing. Insertion counts were lower in abundant cord blood beta clonotypes, a trend that memory repertoires did not show.

TCRdb ran MiXCR on the 5' RACE reads and lists one entry per CDR3 protein. The sample lists approximately 700,000 distinct CDR3 sequences, roughly 6% occurring once. The TCR comes from a young man in good health. The sequenced sample consisted of naive T cells sorted from blood.

The CDR3, as DNA: TGTGCCAGCACCCCGATATCCTACGAGCAGTACTTC. This encodes CASTPISYEQYF. The rearrangement joins TRBV2 to TRBJ2-7; no clear D gene. The germline CDR1 and CDR2 sequences are SNHLY and FYNNEI. With 7 bases removed from V and 1 base from J, the gap between germline ends came to 8 bases. CDR3 length equals 12 residues. Complete variable domain (other parts from reference TRBV2 and TRBJ2-7): EPEVTQTPSHQVTQMGQEVILRCVPISNHLYFYWYRQILGQKVEFLVSFYNNEISEKSEIFDDQFSVERPDGSNFTLKIRSTKLEDSAMYFCASTPISYEQYFGPGTRLTVT.